These 20 T cell receptor beta chains share one sample of origin, sequenced in a study of CD8+ T cells in alopecia areata. The sample's time point: mouse skin 6 weeks after grafting, around onset of hair loss. As the sequencing template, cDNA was produced by extracting RNA and reverse transcribing it. Sequencing was performed with immunoSEQ multiplex PCR; in TCRdb, only in-frame clones are kept and a portion is missing. Listed for the sample are some 6,000 clones, none seen a single time. The source was skin, collected at week 6. Receptor source: a C3H/HeJ mouse with alopecia areata. The MHC haplotype recorded for the strain is H2-k.

For this clone: Genes and germline come from the mouse. The read halts 4 residues ahead of the CDR3 end, with the missing end drawn from the germline J gene. The chain employs TRBV13-2 and TRBJ2-1, with 14 bases aligning to TRBD2. Per the germline V gene, CDR1 is NNHNN and CDR2 is SYGAGS (reference sequence). V lost 3 bases and J lost 5; bases outside the gene matches: 1. The CDR3 consists of 15 residues. The CDR3 here is CASGGDWGGDAEQFF. Partial CDR3 DNA: TGTGCCAGCGGTGGGGACTGGGGGGGCGATGCT.

Details on this clone: Gene names are mouse gene names. Read sequence stops 4 residues before the CDR3 end, and the germline J gene provides the missing end. The genes are TRBV19 and TRBJ2-2; D gene ambiguous. Trimming removed 4 bases from V and 0 bases from J, with 7 bases in between. Germline loops: CDR1 FNHDT, CDR2 SITEND (reference sequence). The CDR3 has 14 residues. Partial CDR3 DNA: TGTGCCAGCAGTCCCCCAACAAACACCGGG. Translated, it gives CASSPPTNTG. The CDR3 in full is CASSPPTNTGQLYF.

This clone showed up just a few times. These gene names are mouse names. CDR3 DNA (partial): TGTGCCAGCGGTGATGCAGGGACAGGGGGCGACCAAGAC. Protein product: CASGDAGTGGDQD. Given in full, the CDR3 is CASGDAGTGGDQDTQYF. The gene calls are TRBV13-2 and TRBJ2-5, with TRBD1 identical over 12 bases. The read ends 4 residues early relative to the CDR3; the germline J gene fills the gap. The V gene end was trimmed by 0 bases and the J gene end by 1 base; junction bases not matched to a gene: 3. Germline CDR1 is NNHNN and CDR2 is SYGAGS (reference sequence). The CDR3 loop spans 17 amino acids.

Points on this clone: Germline and genes: mouse. The read falls 4 residues short of the CDR3 end, and the missing part is taken from the germline J gene. This sequence joins TRBV31 and TRBJ2-7; D unresolved. The CDR3 is 12 amino acids. Trimming removed 1 base at V and 2 bases at J, with 6 bases between. Per germline, CDR1 GKSSPN and CDR2 SITVG. The part of the CDR3 DNA that was read is TGTGCCTGGAGTCCCGACACCTAT. Amino acid sequence: CAWSPDTY. The full CDR3 is CAWSPDTYEQYF.

This clone was detected ten times or more. Gene names denote mouse genes. CDR3 residues: CASSIAGASQNTLYF. CDR3 bases read: TGTGCCAGCAGTATAGCTGGGGCTAGTCAAAAC. The chain has TRBV19 and TRBJ2-4, with D possibly being TRBD2 (6 bases). Read coverage stops 4 residues before the CDR3 terminus; the germline J gene supplies the remainder. Germline CDR1 reads FNHDT; CDR2 reads SITEND (reference sequence). The CDR3 runs to 15 residues. V lost 0 bases and J 0 bases, leaving 8 bases between the germline ends.

This clone was observed many times. Mouse names are used for the genes. The read comes to an end 4 residues before the CDR3 does, leaving the germline J gene to fill in the end. V and J are TRBV5 and TRBJ2-2; 9 bases are shared with TRBD2. The CDR3 length is 17 residues. Germline V lookup: CDR1 LGHNA, CDR2 YNLKQL (reference sequence). The V gene end was trimmed by 0 bases and the J gene end by 2 bases; junction bases not matched to a gene: 4. The sequenced CDR3 bases are TGTGCCAGCAGCCAAGAGGGAGACTGGGGGAACACCGGG. The encoded protein is CASSQEGDWGNTG. The whole CDR3 sequence is CASSQEGDWGNTGQLYF.

Only a few counts were recorded for this clone. Genes and germline come from the mouse. The read terminates 4 residues before the CDR3 end, so the remaining end is supplied by the germline J gene. The J gene is TRBJ2-7, the V gene TRBV29; possible D gene TRBD2, 6 bases. Germline values: CDR1 MSHET, CDR2 SYDVDS. This CDR3 comprises 14 residues. V lost 2 bases, J lost 0 bases, and 8 bases lay in between. Partial CDR3 DNA: TGTGCTAGCAGTTTACTGGGGAGCTCCTAT. This codes for CASSLLGSSY. Given in full, the CDR3 is CASSLLGSSYEQYF.

Worth noting for this clone: Mouse names are used for the genes. The sequence runs out 4 residues before the end of the CDR3; the remainder is reconstructed from the germline J gene. The J gene is TRBJ2-7, the V gene TRBV19; D unresolved. This CDR3 spans 12 amino acids. V lost 2 bases to trimming and J lost 3 bases, with 6 bases between them. The germline V gene encodes CDR1 FNHDT and CDR2 SITEND (reference sequence). The CDR3: CASSIPDYEQYF. The CDR3 DNA, read in part, is TGTGCCAGCAGTATTCCAGACTAT.

This clone is classed as medium-sized (0.01 to 0.1%). The gene names here belong to mouse. The CDR3 extends 4 residues past the end of the read, so its final part is completed from the germline J gene. The V and J genes are TRBV16 and TRBJ2-3; 7 bases match TRBD2. In germline, CDR1 is SGHSA, CDR2 FRNQAP. The junction had 7 bases not matched to a gene; V was cut back by 4 bases and J by 0 bases. The CDR3 consists of 16 residues. The CDR3 loop is CASSSDWSSSAETLYF. The CDR3 DNA, read in part, is TGTGCAAGCAGCTCGGACTGGAGCTCTAGTGCAGAA.

This clone was recorded a few times. Genes and germline are mouse. The CDR3 is cut off 4 residues early in the read; its end comes from the germline J gene. The rearrangement joins TRBV19 to TRBJ2-3; 11 bases match TRBD2. Germline CDR1 and CDR2: FNHDT and SITEND (reference sequence). The V segment lost 2 bases and the J segment 0 bases; nucleotides outside the gene matches: 2. CDR3 length: 16 amino acids. CDR3 bases read: TGTGCCAGCAGTATGGGACTGGGGGCTAGTGCAGAA. Translating it yields CASSMGLGASAE. The CDR3 reads in full as CASSMGLGASAETLYF.

By its share, this clone is medium-sized. The listed genes are named as in mouse. The CDR3 reads CASSEWGASAETLYF. Partial CDR3 DNA: TGTGCCAGCAGTGAATGGGGGGCTAGTGCAGAA. The V call is TRBV13-3, the J call TRBJ2-3, with D possibly matching TRBD2 (7 bases). The sequenced fragment ends 4 residues before the CDR3 boundary, so the rest is inferred from the germline J gene. V lost 2 bases to trimming and J lost 0 bases, with 10 bases between them. Per germline, CDR1 NNHDY and CDR2 SYVADS. The CDR3 is 15 residues long.

With respect to this clone: One end of the junction varies from germline; a read error may be responsible. Germline and genes: mouse. Incomplete CDR3 DNA: TGTGCCGGCAGGGACAGCTATGCT. It yields the protein CAGRDSYA. The whole CDR3 is CAGRDSYAEQFF. The rearrangement links TRBV19 to TRBJ2-1; the match to TRBD1 covers 7 bases. Read coverage stops 4 residues before the CDR3 terminus; the germline J gene supplies the remainder. Germline lookup yields CDR1 FNHDT and CDR2 SITEND (reference sequence). The CDR3 is 12 residues long.

About this clone: Mouse gene names and germline throughout. The CDR3 is cut off 4 residues early in the read; its end comes from the germline J gene. This chain joins TRBV13-3 and TRBJ2-3; TRBD2 agrees at 12 bases. Germline V CDR1 and CDR2: NNHDY, SYVADS. Unmatched junction bases numbered 4, after V lost 5 bases and J lost 0 bases. This CDR3 comprises 16 residues. The CDR3 bases that were read are TGTGCCAGCAGCCGGGACTGGGGGGCTAGTGCAGAA. Translation gives CASSRDWGASAE. The CDR3 reads in full as CASSRDWGASAETLYF.

In this sample, this clone turned up a few times. Each gene name is a mouse one. The DNA ends 4 residues before the CDR3 does, and the rest of the CDR3 is filled in from the germline J gene. The chain joins TRBV19 to TRBJ2-7, with 9 bases aligning to TRBD2. This CDR3 is built from 12 residues. The junction had 2 bases not matched to a gene; V was cut back by 7 bases and J by 3 bases. CDR1 is FNHDT and CDR2 is SITEND in the germline V gene (reference sequence). CDR3: CASLGGVYEQYF. The sequenced CDR3 bases are TGTGCCAGCCTGGGGGGGGTCTAT.

Relative to its sample, this clone is medium-sized. Genes and germline come from the mouse. The CDR3 end lies 4 residues beyond the end of the read and is filled in from the germline J gene. The chain has TRBV17 and TRBJ2-2, with TRBD2 matching over 7 bases. The trim removed 3 bases at V and 0 bases at J, leaving 1 base unmatched. There are 15 residues in the CDR3. The germline V gene has CDR1 MNHDT and CDR2 YYDKIL. CDR3 DNA (partial): TGTGCTAGCAGTAGGCTGGGGGCAAACACCGGG. Protein sequence: CASSRLGANTG. In full, the CDR3 is CASSRLGANTGQLYF.

Notes on this clone: At one end the junction does not follow the germline gene, possibly because of a read error. Mouse gene names and germline throughout. With the read ending 4 residues before the CDR3 end, the germline J gene is used to fill in that end. The V call is TRBV1, the J call TRBJ1-1; D gene uncertain. Per germline, CDR1 NSQYPW and CDR2 LRSPGD (reference sequence). CDR3 length: 13 residues. The CDR3 DNA, read in part, is TGCGCCTGCAGTGCGGCAGCAAACACA. It translates to CACSAAANT. The whole CDR3 protein is CACSAAANTEVFF.

This clone was detected many times. The genes are named according to mouse. The read halts 4 residues ahead of the CDR3 end, with the missing end drawn from the germline J gene. Other DNA sequences in the same sample also yield this CDR3. The rearrangement links TRBV19 to TRBJ1-2, with 7 bases lining up with TRBD1. The CDR3 loop spans 14 amino acids. Trimming removed 3 bases from V and 0 bases from J; junction bases left unmatched: 2. Germline CDR1 reads FNHDT; CDR2 reads SITEND (reference sequence). The sequenced part of the CDR3 DNA is TGTGCCAGCAGTAAAGACAGGGCAAACTCC. It yields the protein CASSKDRANS. From start to end, the CDR3 is CASSKDRANSDYTF.

This clone was counted between two and nine times. Genes here carry mouse names. The CDR3 end is not reached by the read, which stops 4 residues before it; the germline J gene fills it in. The rearrangement links TRBV16 to TRBJ2-1; TRBD2 aligns across 9 bases. The trim removed 0 bases at V and 2 bases at J, leaving 2 bases unmatched. CDR3 length: 16 amino acids. The V gene's germline CDR1 is SGHSA and CDR2 FRNQAP. CDR3 sequence reads: CASSLDNWGDYAEQFF. The DNA read from the CDR3 is TGTGCAAGCAGCTTAGATAACTGGGGGGACTATGCT.

This clone was seen only a few times. Gene names and germline refer to mouse. The read terminates 4 residues before the CDR3 end, so the remaining end is supplied by the germline J gene. V gene TRBV13-2 combines with J gene TRBJ2-1, with 7 bases that match TRBD2. V lost 0 bases, J lost 6 bases, and 3 bases stayed unmatched. Germline V gene sequence: CDR1 NNHNN, CDR2 SYGAGS (reference sequence). CDR3 length equals 14 residues. CDR3 loop: CASGDGWGSAEQFF. The sequenced CDR3 bases are TGTGCCAGCGGTGATGGCTGGGGGAGTGCT.

This clone was recorded at least ten times. Gene names and germline match the mouse. The CDR3 end is not reached by the read, which stops 4 residues before it; the germline J gene fills it in. The chain combines TRBV17 with TRBJ2-4; perhaps TRBD1 as D (6 bases). The germline V gene has CDR1 MNHDT and CDR2 YYDKIL. The V gene lost 1 base and the J gene lost 1 base, with 6 bases spanning the gap. This CDR3 contains 14 residues. The covered CDR3 bases are TGTGCTAGCAGTAGAGGACAGGGTCAAAAC. As protein: CASSRGQGQN. The full CDR3 protein is CASSRGQGQNTLYF.